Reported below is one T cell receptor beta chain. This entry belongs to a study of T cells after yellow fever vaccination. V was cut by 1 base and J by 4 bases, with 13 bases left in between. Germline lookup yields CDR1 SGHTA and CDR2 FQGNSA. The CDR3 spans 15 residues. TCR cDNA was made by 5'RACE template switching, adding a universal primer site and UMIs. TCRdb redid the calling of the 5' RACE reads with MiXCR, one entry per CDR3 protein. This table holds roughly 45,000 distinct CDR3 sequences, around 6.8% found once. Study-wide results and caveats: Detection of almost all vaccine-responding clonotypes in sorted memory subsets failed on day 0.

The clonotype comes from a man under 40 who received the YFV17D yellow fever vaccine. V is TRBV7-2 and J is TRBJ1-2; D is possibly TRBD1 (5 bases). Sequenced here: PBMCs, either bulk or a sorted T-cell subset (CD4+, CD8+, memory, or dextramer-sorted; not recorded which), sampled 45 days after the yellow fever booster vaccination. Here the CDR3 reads CASSLGGTGVYGYTF. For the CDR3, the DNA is TGTGCCAGCAGCTTAGGAGGGACGGGGGTCTATGGCTACACCTTC.